These 30 T cell receptor beta chains originate from one sample sequenced in a study of T cell responses to AZD1222 COVID-19 vaccine. Clones were sequenced by immunoSEQ multiplex PCR, and TCRdb holds only the in-frame ones, with some missing. The sample contains approximately 120,000 clones, about 86% of which appear only once. The sample here was peripheral blood, taken on day 0 of AZD1222 vaccination. These receptor sequences come from an adult in good health.

The V gene is TRBV27, the J gene TRBJ2-7, with 13 positions matching TRBD2. Per the germline V gene, CDR1 is MNHEY and CDR2 is SMNVEV (reference sequence). The CDR3 extends over 16 amino acids. The V and J ends lost 6 bases and 2 bases, in that order; junction bases with no gene match: 7. The CDR3: CASSGPGTSGTYEQYF. The CDR3 DNA sequence: TGTGCCAGCAGCGGCCCTGGGACTAGCGGGACCTACGAGCAGTACTTC.

The chain links TRBV2 to TRBJ1-5; the D gene is possibly TRBD1 (6 bases). The CDR3 length is 17 residues. V lost 2 bases and J 0 bases, leaving 14 bases between the germline ends. CDR1 and CDR2 (germline): SNHLY, FYNNEI. The CDR3 loop reads CASSERGGGFSNQPQHF. The DNA for the CDR3 is TGTGCCAGCAGTGAAAGGGGAGGGGGGTTTAGCAATCAGCCCCAGCATTTT.

The genes are TRBV19 and TRBJ2-1; D is perhaps TRBD2 (5 bases). With 0 bases removed from V and 7 bases from J, the gap between germline ends came to 13 bases. Germline V gene sequence: CDR1 LNHDA, CDR2 SQIVND (reference sequence). This CDR3 has 15 residues. The CDR3 bases are TGTGCCAGTAGTATAGACTCGGGGATTTGGAATGAGCAGTTCTTC. Residues: CASSIDSGIWNEQFF.

The gene calls are TRBV9 and TRBJ1-6; 12 bases line up with TRBD1. The CDR3 covers 14 residues. The V and J ends lost 2 bases and 10 bases, in that order; junction bases with no gene match: 1. Germline CDR1 is SGDLS and CDR2 is YYNGEE. CDR3 sequence: CASSVGQGASPLHF. CDR3 coding DNA: TGTGCCAGCAGCGTGGGACAGGGGGCCTCACCCCTCCACTTT.

The chain recombines TRBV5-4 with TRBJ2-3; D not certain. Between the trimmed V and J ends, which lost 5 bases and 2 bases, there was a span of 9 bases. This CDR3 region has 13 residues. Germline assignment: CDR1 SGHNT and CDR2 YYREEE (reference sequence). The CDR3 loop reads CASRPGATDTQYF. In DNA form, the CDR3 reads TGTGCCAGCAGGCCCGGAGCCACAGATACGCAGTATTTT.

The gene calls are TRBV3-1 (or the pseudogene TRBV3-2) and TRBJ2-2; TRBD2 matches at 15 bases. Trimming cost V 3 bases and J 1 base; bases outside gene matches: 6. The CDR3 is 19 residues long. Germline values: CDR1 LGHDT, CDR2 YNNKEL (reference sequence). CDR3 DNA: TGTGCCAGCAGCCAGGCCGGGACTAGCGGGAGGAGGAACACCGGGGAGCTGTTTTTT. Its translation is CASSQAGTSGRRNTGELFF.

The chain carries TRBV7-6 and TRBJ1-3; 9 bases fit TRBD1. The V gene's germline CDR1 is SGHVS and CDR2 FNYEAQ. V shed 5 bases, J shed 4 bases, and the junction held 18 bases outside the gene matches. This CDR3 comprises 19 residues. In DNA form, the CDR3 reads TGTGCCAGCAGCGCGTTAGGGGGCGCCGGGACAGGGACAGGAAACACCATATATTTT. This codes for CASSALGGAGTGTGNTIYF.

The chain combines TRBV7-2 with TRBJ2-7; D gene ambiguous. Trimming took off 0 bases at V and 2 bases at J, with 11 bases between the two ends. The CDR3 consists of 15 residues. Per the germline V gene, CDR1 is SGHTA and CDR2 is FQGNSA. CDR3 sequence (DNA): TGTGCCAGCAGCTTAGCCGGTATGGGGACCTACGAGCAGTACTTC. This gives the protein CASSLAGMGTYEQYF. Full variable domain (outside the CDR3, taken from reference TRBV7-2 and TRBJ2-7): GAGVSQSPSNKVTEKGKDVELRCDPISGHTALYWYRQSLGQGLEFLIYFQGNSAPDKSGLPSDRFSAERTGGSVSTLTIQRTQQEDSAVYLCASSLAGMGTYEQYFGPGTRLTVT.

The chain recombines TRBV27 with TRBJ1-1, with D tentatively TRBD1 (5 bases). V dropped 3 bases and J dropped 1 base, with 12 bases sitting between them. Germline values: CDR1 MNHEY, CDR2 SMNVEV (reference sequence). This CDR3 contains 15 residues. The chain's CDR3 is CASSLRGQTNTEAFF. The CDR3, as DNA: TGTGCCAGCAGTTTGAGGGGTCAGACGAACACTGAAGCTTTCTTT.

The chain has TRBV5-1 and TRBJ2-7; D is uncertain. Germline lookup yields CDR1 SGHRS and CDR2 YFSETQ. V lost 4 bases and J lost 3, with 14 bases in between. This CDR3 region has 14 residues. The chain's CDR3 is CASSPTGLFYEQYF. The CDR3 region has the DNA TGCGCCAGCAGCCCCACTGGTTTATTCTACGAGCAGTACTTC.

This chain uses TRBV11-3 with TRBJ2-5; D may match TRBD1 or TRBD2 (6 bases each). The CDR3 runs to 15 residues. Germline CDR1 SGHNT, CDR2 YENEEA. The V end lost 5 bases, the J end lost 2 bases, and 15 bases lay between the germline ends. The CDR3 loop is CASSQGRQGQETQYF. The CDR3 DNA is TGTGCCAGCAGCCAGGGGAGGCAGGGGCAAGAGACCCAGTACTTC.

V and J are TRBV6-2 or TRBV6-3 and TRBJ2-1, with D perhaps TRBD2 (5 bases). CDR3 length: 14 amino acids. Trimming pared 2 bases from V and 9 bases from J, leaving 14 bases between. Germline CDR1 reads MNHEY; CDR2 reads SVGEGT. The CDR3 loop reads CASSYTRVIPEQFF. The CDR3 DNA is TGTGCCAGCAGTTACACTAGAGTCATTCCTGAGCAGTTCTTC.

This chain links TRBV2 with TRBJ2-5; D not resolved. V lost 6 bases and J 7 bases, leaving 21 bases between the germline ends. CDR1 and CDR2 from the germline V gene are SNHLY and FYNNEI. The CDR3 consists of 15 residues. The CDR3 protein is CASSDDPVGLTTQYF. CDR3 coding DNA: TGTGCCAGCAGCGACGATCCGGTGGGTTTGACGACCCAGTACTTC.

This sequence joins TRBV9 and TRBJ2-4; D might be TRBD2 (6 bases). Germline V CDR1 and CDR2: SGDLS, YYNGEE. CDR3 size: 14 residues. V dropped 2 bases and J dropped 2 bases, with 8 bases sitting between them. This chain's CDR3 is CASSVGGSKNIQYF. In nucleotides, the CDR3 is TGTGCCAGCAGCGTCGGGGGATCCAAAAACATTCAGTACTTC.

This chain uses TRBV6-2 or TRBV6-3 with TRBJ2-7; D is unresolved. V was cut by 3 bases and J by 3 bases, with 15 bases left in between. The CDR3 loop spans 15 amino acids. Germline CDR1 and CDR2: MNHEY and SVGEGT. The CDR3 loop reads CASSYSPGRYYEQYF. The CDR3 nucleotides read TGTGCCAGCAGTTATTCTCCGGGCAGATACTACGAGCAGTACTTC.

This chain links TRBV7-2 with TRBJ2-5, with D uncertain. The CDR3 runs to 13 residues. Germline V gene data show CDR1 as SGHTA and CDR2 as FQGNSA. The V end was cut by 3 bases, the J end by 1 base, with 6 bases between. The CDR3 region is CASSFRAQETQYF. CDR3 in DNA: TGTGCCAGCAGCTTTCGGGCCCAAGAGACCCAGTACTTC.

The chain combines TRBV28 with TRBJ2-7; 7 nucleotides agree with TRBD2. The CDR3 is 15 amino acids. Trimming at V came to 7 bases and at J to 2 bases, leaving 11 bases not matched to a gene. The germline CDR1 and CDR2 sequences are MDHEN and SYDVKM. CDR3 sequence reads: CASIPSGGATYEQYF. CDR3 DNA: TGTGCCAGCATTCCTAGCGGCGGGGCGACCTACGAGCAGTACTTC.

The chain couples TRBV19 to TRBJ2-4, with 10 bases lining up with TRBD2. CDR3 size: 18 residues. The germline CDR1 and CDR2 sequences are LNHDA and SQIVND (reference sequence). Trimming took 6 bases from V and 0 from J; bases not matched to a gene: 11. This CDR3 is CASSPGLAKTLAKNIQYF. The CDR3 DNA reads TGTGCCAGTAGCCCGGGACTAGCGAAGACACTAGCCAAAAACATTCAGTACTTC.

The chain combines TRBV6-5 with TRBJ2-7; a possible D gene is TRBD2 (6 bases). V lost 2 bases and J lost 7, with 21 bases in between. The germline V gene encodes CDR1 MNHEY and CDR2 SVGAGI. CDR3 length: 16 amino acids. The CDR3 sequence: CASSYGGGGDLGEQYF. DNA of the CDR3: TGTGCCAGCAGTTACGGAGGCGGAGGGGATCTGGGGGAGCAGTACTTC.

V usage is TRBV4-2 and J usage is TRBJ1-4; unclear D gene. The V gene lost 5 bases and the J gene lost 4 bases, with 14 bases spanning the gap. CDR1 and CDR2 from the germline V gene are LGHNA and YNFKEQ. The CDR3 consists of 15 residues. The CDR3 sequence is CASSIEGGHNEKLFF. CDR3 sequence (DNA): TGTGCCAGCAGCATAGAGGGCGGGCATAATGAAAAACTGTTTTTT.

The table lists this clone with a few counts. The chain employs TRBV14 and TRBJ2-2, with D possibly matching TRBD1 (6 bases). The ends were cut back, 4 bases at V and 0 bases at J, with 9 bases in the middle. The CDR3 extends over 15 amino acids. CDR1 is SGHDN, CDR2 FVKESK, per germline. CDR3 residues: CASSLQGSNTGELFF. DNA of the CDR3: TGTGCCAGCAGCCTACAGGGTTCGAACACCGGGGAGCTGTTTTTT. Together with reference TRBV14 and TRBJ2-2, the CDR3 gives the full variable domain: EAGVTQFPSHSVIEKGQTVTLRCDPISGHDNLYWYRRVMGKEIKFLLHFVKESKQDESGMPNNRFLAERTGGTYSTLKVQPAELEDSGVYFCASSLQGSNTGELFFGEGSRLTVL.

This chain connects TRBV6-6 to TRBJ2-1, with TRBD1 matching over 9 bases. Looked up from germline, CDR1 is MNHNY and CDR2 is SVGAGI (reference sequence). The CDR3 runs to 14 residues. J lost 8 bases, V lost 7 bases, and 9 bases had no gene match. CDR3 protein: CASNKDRGRHEQFF. The DNA for the CDR3 is TGTGCCAGCAACAAGGACAGGGGAAGGCATGAGCAGTTCTTC.

This rearrangement joins TRBV11-2 to TRBJ2-5; D perhaps matches TRBD2 (6 bases). This CDR3 has 14 amino acids. V was cut by 0 bases and J by 3 bases, with 8 bases left in between. Germline V CDR1 and CDR2: SGHAT, FQNNGV. The CDR3 reads CASSLEWREETQYF. The CDR3 nucleotides are TGTGCCAGCAGCTTAGAGTGGAGGGAAGAGACCCAGTACTTC.

A remark on this clone: Other DNA sequences in the same sample also yield this CDR3. The chain is built from TRBV6-1 and TRBJ1-2; 7 bases match TRBD1. Germline CDR1 is MNHNS and CDR2 is SASEGT. This CDR3 contains 13 residues. V lost 3 bases, J lost 8 bases, and 6 bases stayed unmatched. CDR3 DNA: TGTGCCAGCAGTGAGACATGGACAGGAGGCTACACCTTC. Its protein product is CASSETWTGGYTF.

This chain connects TRBV3-1 (or the pseudogene TRBV3-2) to TRBJ2-2; 8 bases are shared with TRBD2. V gave up 3 bases and J gave up 4 bases; unmatched junction bases: 7. Germline-derived CDR1 and CDR2 are LGHDT and YNNKEL (reference sequence). There are 16 residues in the CDR3. The DNA for the CDR3 is TGTGCCAGCAGCCAGAGCGGGAGAGTCGGCACCGGGGAGCTGTTTTTT. Translated, it gives CASSQSGRVGTGELFF.

The gene calls are TRBV6-2 or TRBV6-3 and TRBJ2-3; a weak D match, TRBD2 (5 bases). The ends were cut back, 0 bases at V and 4 bases at J, with 14 bases in the middle. This CDR3 is built from 16 residues. Looked up from germline, CDR1 is MNHEY and CDR2 is SVGEGT. The CDR3: CASSYSKREPPDTQYF. CDR3 DNA sequence: TGTGCCAGCAGTTACTCGAAACGGGAACCACCAGATACGCAGTATTTT.

This clone was seen more than once but under ten times. This chain links TRBV7-2 with TRBJ2-3; D possibly corresponds to TRBD2 (6 bases). This CDR3 comprises 14 residues. The germline V and J ends were trimmed by 2 bases and 1 base, with 7 bases remaining between them. Germline-derived CDR1 and CDR2 are SGHTA and FQGNSA. Here the CDR3 DNA reads TGTGCCAGCAGCTTACAGCGGGGCACAGATACGCAGTATTTT. It specifies CASSLQRGTDTQYF.

This clone was seen a handful of times. The gene calls are TRBV10-1 and TRBJ1-5, with 7 bases aligning to TRBD1. The junction had 6 bases not matched to a gene; V was cut back by 6 bases and J by 7 bases. The CDR3 runs 13 residues. Germline CDR1 is WNHNN and CDR2 is SYGVQD (reference sequence). CDR3 sequence: CASSYRGGQPQHF. The CDR3 region has the DNA TGCGCCAGCAGCTACAGGGGCGGCCAGCCCCAGCATTTT.

This chain links TRBV20-1 with TRBJ2-1; D possibly corresponds to TRBD1 (6 bases). The CDR3 has 13 residues. V shed 3 bases and J shed 7 bases, with 13 bases lying between them. CDR1 DFQATT and CDR2 SNEGSKA come from the germline V gene (reference sequence). The CDR3, as DNA: TGCAGTGCTAGTAGACAGGTCTTGAATGAGCAGTTCTTC. Its translation is CSASRQVLNEQFF.

V is TRBV10-3 and J is TRBJ1-5; D might be TRBD1 (5 bases). The CDR3 sequence is 14 residues long. CDR1 and CDR2 (germline): ENHRY, SYGVKD. V gave up 3 bases and J gave up 5 bases, with 11 bases separating them. The CDR3 bases are TGTGCCATCAGTGAACCAGGGTTCTATCAGCCCCAGCATTTT. It yields the protein CAISEPGFYQPQHF.